This T cell receptor beta chain originates from a study of CXCR3-negative and CXCR3-positive naive CD8 T cells. Overall study findings and caveats: Memory cells differed in TRBV-TRBJ usage, but naive CXCR3-negative and CXCR3-positive cells had similar usage. The level of CXCR3 expression partially decreased after cryopreservation; the majority of assays used fresh PBMCs. Naive subsets had comparable surface CD5; TCR strength was inferred from TRB CDR3 properties.

CDR1 and CDR2 (germline): MDHEN, SYDVKM. The CDR3 runs to 15 residues. The authors gated naive CD8+ T cells as CD45RO-CCR7+CD27+CD95-. Concerning this clonotype: Its antigen is currently unknown.

Libraries were UMI-labeled 5' RACE TRB cDNA. With the 5' RACE reads reprocessed, TCRdb shows one record per CDR3 protein and no DNA. Recorded here are approximately 83,000 distinct CDR3 sequences; the top ten clones represent about 1.5%. The source of this sequence is a human donor in good health. Some clones in this sample may be carry-over from other donors' samples. The chain couples TRBV28 to TRBJ2-7; TCRdb outputs TRBD2, but without DNA this stays unchecked. The sample comprised naive CXCR3- CD8+ T cells from blood. Subset meaning: CD45RO-CCR7+CD27+CD95- naive CD8+ T cells lacking CXCR3 (TNR3-). The CDR3 here is CASSLIAGDSGEQYF.